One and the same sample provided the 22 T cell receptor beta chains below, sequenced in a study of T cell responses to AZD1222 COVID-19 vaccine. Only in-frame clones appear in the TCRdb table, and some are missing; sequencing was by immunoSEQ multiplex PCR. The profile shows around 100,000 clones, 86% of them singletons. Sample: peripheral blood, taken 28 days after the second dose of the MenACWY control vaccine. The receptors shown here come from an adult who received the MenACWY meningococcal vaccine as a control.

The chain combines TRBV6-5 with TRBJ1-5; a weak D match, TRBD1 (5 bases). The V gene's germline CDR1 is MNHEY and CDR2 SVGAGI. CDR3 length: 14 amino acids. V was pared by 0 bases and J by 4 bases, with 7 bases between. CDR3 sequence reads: CASSYSGGNQPQHF. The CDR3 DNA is TGTGCCAGCAGTTACTCGGGGGGGAATCAGCCCCAGCATTTT.

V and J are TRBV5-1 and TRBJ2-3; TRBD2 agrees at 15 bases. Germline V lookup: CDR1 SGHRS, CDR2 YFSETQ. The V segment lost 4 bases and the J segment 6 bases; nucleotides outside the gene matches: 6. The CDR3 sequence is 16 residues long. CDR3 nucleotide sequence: TGCGCCAGCAGCCTGGGACTAGCGGGGGGAAGGGATACGCAGTATTTT. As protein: CASSLGLAGGRDTQYF.

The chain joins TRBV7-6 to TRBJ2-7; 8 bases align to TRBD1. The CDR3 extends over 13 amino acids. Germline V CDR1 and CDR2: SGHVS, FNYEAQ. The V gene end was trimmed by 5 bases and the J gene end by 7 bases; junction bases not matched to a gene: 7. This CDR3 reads CASSRDRSSEQYF. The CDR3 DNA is TGTGCCAGCAGCCGGGACAGGAGTTCGGAGCAGTACTTC.

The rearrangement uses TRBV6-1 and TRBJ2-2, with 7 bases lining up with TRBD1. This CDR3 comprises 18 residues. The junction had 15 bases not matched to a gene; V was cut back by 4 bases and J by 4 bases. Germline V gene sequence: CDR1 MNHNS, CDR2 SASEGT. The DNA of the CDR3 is TGTGCCAGCAGTGGACAGGGTTTCAGTATCGGGTCCACCGGGGAGCTGTTTTTT. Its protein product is CASSGQGFSIGSTGELFF.

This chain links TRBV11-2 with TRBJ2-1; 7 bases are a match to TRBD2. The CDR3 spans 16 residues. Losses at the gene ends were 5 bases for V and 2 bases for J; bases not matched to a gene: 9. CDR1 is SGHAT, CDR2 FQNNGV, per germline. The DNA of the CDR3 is TGTGCCAGCAGCCCCCTTGGAGGGAGGGCCTACAATGAGCAGTTCTTC. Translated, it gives CASSPLGGRAYNEQFF. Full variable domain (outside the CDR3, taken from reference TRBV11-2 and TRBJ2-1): EAGVAQSPRYKIIEKRQSVAFWCNPISGHATLYWYQQILGQGPKLLIQFQNNGVVDDSQLPKDRFSAERLKGVDSTLKIQPAKLEDSAVYLCASSPLGGRAYNEQFFGPGTRLTVL.

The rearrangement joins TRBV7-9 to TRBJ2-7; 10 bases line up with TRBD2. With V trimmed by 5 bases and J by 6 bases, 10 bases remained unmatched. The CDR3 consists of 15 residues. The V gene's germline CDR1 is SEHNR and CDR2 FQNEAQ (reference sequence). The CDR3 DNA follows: TGTGCCAGCAGCCTACTAGCGGGGAGTACCTCCGAGCAGTACTTC. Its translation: CASSLLAGSTSEQYF.

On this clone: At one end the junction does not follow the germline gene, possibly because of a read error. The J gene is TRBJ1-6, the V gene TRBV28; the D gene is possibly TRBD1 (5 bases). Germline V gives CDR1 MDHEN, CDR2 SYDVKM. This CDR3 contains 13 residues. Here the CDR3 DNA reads TGTGCCAGCAGTTACAGGTTTAATTCACTCCTCCACTTT. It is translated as CASSYRFNSLLHF.

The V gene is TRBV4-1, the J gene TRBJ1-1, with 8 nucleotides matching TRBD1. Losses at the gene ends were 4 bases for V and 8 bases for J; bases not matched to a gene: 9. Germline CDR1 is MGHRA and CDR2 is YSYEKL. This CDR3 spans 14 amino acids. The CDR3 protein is CASSRSTGDREAFF. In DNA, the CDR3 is TGCGCCAGCAGCCGATCGACAGGGGACCGAGAAGCTTTCTTT.

The CDR3 reads CASSLFGGGPSGETQYF. The DNA for the CDR3 is TGTGCCAGCAGCTTATTCGGGGGTGGGCCGAGTGGGGAGACCCAGTACTTC. This chain uses TRBV7-3 with TRBJ2-5, with D possibly TRBD2 on 6 matching bases. Germline-derived CDR1 and CDR2 are SGHTA and FQGTGA. CDR3 length: 17 amino acids. V lost 2 bases, J lost 5 bases, and 21 bases lay in between.

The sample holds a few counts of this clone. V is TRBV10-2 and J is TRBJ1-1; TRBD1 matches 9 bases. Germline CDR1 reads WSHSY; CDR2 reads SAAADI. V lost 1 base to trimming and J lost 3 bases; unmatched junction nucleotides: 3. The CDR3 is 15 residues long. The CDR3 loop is CASSEWDRADTEAFF. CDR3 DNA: TGCGCCAGCAGTGAGTGGGACAGGGCGGACACTGAAGCTTTCTTT.

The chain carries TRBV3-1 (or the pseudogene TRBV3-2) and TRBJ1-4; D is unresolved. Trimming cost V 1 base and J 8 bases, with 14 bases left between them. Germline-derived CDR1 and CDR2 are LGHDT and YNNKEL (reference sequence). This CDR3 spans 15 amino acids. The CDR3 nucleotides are TGTGCCAGCAGCCAAGGGACGGCCACCGAGGAAAAACTGTTTTTT. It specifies CASSQGTATEEKLFF.

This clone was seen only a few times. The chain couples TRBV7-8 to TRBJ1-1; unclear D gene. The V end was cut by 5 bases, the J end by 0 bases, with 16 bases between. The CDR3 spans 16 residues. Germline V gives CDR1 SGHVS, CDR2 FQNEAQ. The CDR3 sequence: CASSPWQRAMNTEAFF. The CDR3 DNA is TGTGCCAGCAGCCCCTGGCAGCGGGCCATGAACACTGAAGCTTTCTTT.

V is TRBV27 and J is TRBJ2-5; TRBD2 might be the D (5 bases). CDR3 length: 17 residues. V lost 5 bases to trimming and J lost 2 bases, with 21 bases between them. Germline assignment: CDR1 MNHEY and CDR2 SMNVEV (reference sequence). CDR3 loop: CASSRDLARGHQETQYF. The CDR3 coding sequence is TGTGCCAGCAGTCGCGACTTGGCTCGGGGTCATCAAGAGACCCAGTACTTC.

CDR3 amino acids: CASSLMGLAGDEQYF. In DNA, the CDR3 is TGTGCCAGCAGCTTAATGGGACTAGCGGGGGACGAGCAGTACTTC. The gene calls are TRBV7-9 and TRBJ2-7; TRBD2 agrees at 14 bases. Trimming at V came to 2 bases and at J to 5 bases, leaving 2 bases not matched to a gene. The germline CDR1 and CDR2 sequences are SEHNR and FQNEAQ (reference sequence). The length of the CDR3 is 15 residues.

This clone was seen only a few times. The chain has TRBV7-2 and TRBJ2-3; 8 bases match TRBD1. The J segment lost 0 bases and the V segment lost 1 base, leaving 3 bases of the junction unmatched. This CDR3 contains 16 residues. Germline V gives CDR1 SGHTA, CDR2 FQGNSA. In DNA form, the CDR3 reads TGTGCCAGCAGCTTAGGACGACAGGGGAGCACAGATACGCAGTATTTT. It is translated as CASSLGRQGSTDTQYF.

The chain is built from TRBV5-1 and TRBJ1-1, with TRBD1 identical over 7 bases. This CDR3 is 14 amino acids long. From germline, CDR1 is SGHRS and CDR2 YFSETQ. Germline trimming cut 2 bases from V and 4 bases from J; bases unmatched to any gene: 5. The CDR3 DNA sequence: TGCGCCAGCAGCTTACAGGGGATGGGCACTGAAGCTTTCTTT. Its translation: CASSLQGMGTEAFF.

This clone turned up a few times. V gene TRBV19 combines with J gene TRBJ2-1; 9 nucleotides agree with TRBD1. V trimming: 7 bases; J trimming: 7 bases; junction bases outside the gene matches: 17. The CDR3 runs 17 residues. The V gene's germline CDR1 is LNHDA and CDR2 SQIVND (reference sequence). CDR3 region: CASTPLEGQGPSNEQFF. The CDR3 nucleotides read TGTGCCAGTACTCCGCTTGAGGGACAGGGTCCCTCGAATGAGCAGTTCTTC. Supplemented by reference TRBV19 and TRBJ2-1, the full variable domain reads DGGITQSPKYLFRKEGQNVTLSCEQNLNHDAMYWYRQDPGQGLRLIYYSQIVNDFQKGDIAEGYSVSREKKESFPLTVTSAQKNPTAFYLCASTPLEGQGPSNEQFFGPGTRLTVL.

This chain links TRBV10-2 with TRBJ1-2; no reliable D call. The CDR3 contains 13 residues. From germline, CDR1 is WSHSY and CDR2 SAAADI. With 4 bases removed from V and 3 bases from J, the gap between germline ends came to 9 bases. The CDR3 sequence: CASSGTADYGYTF. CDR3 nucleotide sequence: TGCGCCAGCAGTGGAACAGCTGACTATGGCTACACCTTC.

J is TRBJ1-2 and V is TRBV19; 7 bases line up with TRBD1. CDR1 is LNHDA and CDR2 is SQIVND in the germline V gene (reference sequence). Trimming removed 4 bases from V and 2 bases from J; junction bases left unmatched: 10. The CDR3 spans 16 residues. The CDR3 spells CASSTALQGTNYGYTF. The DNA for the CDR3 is TGTGCCAGTAGTACCGCATTACAGGGGACCAACTATGGCTACACCTTC.

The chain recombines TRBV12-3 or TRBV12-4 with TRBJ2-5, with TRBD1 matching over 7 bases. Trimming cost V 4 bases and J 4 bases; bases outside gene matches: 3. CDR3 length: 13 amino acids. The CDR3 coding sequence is TGTGCCAGCAGTTCCGGGACAGCAGAGACCCAGTACTTC. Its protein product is CASSSGTAETQYF.

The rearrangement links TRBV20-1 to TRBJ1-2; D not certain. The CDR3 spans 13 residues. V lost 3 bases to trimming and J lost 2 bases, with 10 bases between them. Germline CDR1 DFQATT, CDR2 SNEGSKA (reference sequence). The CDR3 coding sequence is TGCAGTGCTAGTAGTCGAGGCAACTATGGCTACACCTTC. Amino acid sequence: CSASSRGNYGYTF.

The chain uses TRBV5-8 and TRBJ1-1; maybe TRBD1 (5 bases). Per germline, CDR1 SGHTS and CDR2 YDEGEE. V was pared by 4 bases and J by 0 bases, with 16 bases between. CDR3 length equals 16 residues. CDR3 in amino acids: CASSQGRGQLNTEAFF. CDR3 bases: TGTGCCAGCAGCCAGGGACGTGGCCAGTTGAACACTGAAGCTTTCTTT. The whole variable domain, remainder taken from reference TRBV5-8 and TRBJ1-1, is EAGVTQSPTHLIKTRGQQATLRCSPISGHTSVYWYQQALGLGLQFLLWYDEGEERNRGNFPPRFSGRQFPNYSSELNVNALELEDSALYLCASSQGRGQLNTEAFFGQGTRLTVV.